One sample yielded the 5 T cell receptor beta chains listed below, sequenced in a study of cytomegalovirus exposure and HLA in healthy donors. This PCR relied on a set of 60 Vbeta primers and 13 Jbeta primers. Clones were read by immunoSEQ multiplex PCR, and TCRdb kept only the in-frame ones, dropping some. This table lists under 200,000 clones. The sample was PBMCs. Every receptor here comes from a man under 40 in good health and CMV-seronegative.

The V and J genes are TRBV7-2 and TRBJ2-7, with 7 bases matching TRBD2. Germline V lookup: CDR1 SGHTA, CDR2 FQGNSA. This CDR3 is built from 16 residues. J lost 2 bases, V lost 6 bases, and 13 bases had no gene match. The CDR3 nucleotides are TGTGCCAGCAGTCCAAGCGGGGCGGGGAATGCCTACGAGCAGTACTTC. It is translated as CASSPSGAGNAYEQYF.

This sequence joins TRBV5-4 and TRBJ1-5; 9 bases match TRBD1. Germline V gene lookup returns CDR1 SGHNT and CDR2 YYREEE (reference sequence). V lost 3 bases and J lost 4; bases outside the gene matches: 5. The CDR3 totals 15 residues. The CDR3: CASSSGTGTNQPQHF. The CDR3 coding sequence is TGTGCCAGCAGCTCCGGGACAGGGACGAATCAGCCCCAGCATTTT.

The CDR3 region is CASKAGARYYEQYF. The CDR3 region has the DNA TGTGCCAGCAAGGCGGGAGCCCGCTACTACGAGCAGTACTTC. The J gene is TRBJ2-7, the V gene TRBV28, with TRBD2 matching over 7 bases. Trimming removed 7 bases from V and 3 bases from J; junction bases left unmatched: 9. Germline CDR1 is MDHEN and CDR2 is SYDVKM. This CDR3 is 14 amino acids long.

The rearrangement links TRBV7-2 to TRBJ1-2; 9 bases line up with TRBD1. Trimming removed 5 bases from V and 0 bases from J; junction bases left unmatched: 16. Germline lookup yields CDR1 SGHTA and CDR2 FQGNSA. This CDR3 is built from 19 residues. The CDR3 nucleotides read TGTGCCAGCAGCCTCAATAAGGGAGGACAGGGGCGTACTAACTATGGCTACACCTTC. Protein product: CASSLNKGGQGRTNYGYTF.

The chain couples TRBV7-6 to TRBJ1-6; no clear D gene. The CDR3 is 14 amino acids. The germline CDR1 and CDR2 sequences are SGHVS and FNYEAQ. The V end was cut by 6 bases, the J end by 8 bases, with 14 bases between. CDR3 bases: TGTGCCAGCAGGCCCAGAGGGAGGGATTCACCCCTCCACTTT. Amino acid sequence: CASRPRGRDSPLHF.